The 12 T cell receptor beta chains below come from one sample, sequenced in a study of T cells in Graves' hyperthyroidism and ophthalmopathy. Amplified regions were TCR beta CDR3 sequences from RNA transcripts. The HTBI primer set was used in a first-round RT-PCR of the TCR CDR3. TCRdb fed the multiplex PCR reads into MiXCR, producing one record per CDR3 protein. Here the sample spans about 250,000 distinct CDR3 sequences, roughly 22% being singletons. Sequencing used blood. The source of these receptors is a woman aged 40 to 49 with Graves' ophthalmopathy.

In nucleotides, the CDR3 is TGTGCCAGCAGTTCCGGGACAGGGATTTCACCCCTCCACTTT. This codes for CASSSGTGISPLHF. The rearrangement uses TRBV6-2 or TRBV6-3 and TRBJ1-6; 9 bases fit TRBD1. The germline V gene has CDR1 MNHEY and CDR2 SVGEGT. The CDR3 contains 14 residues. V was clipped by 4 bases and J by 9 bases; unmatched bases: 4.

This clonotype has ten or more counts. In DNA, the CDR3 is TGTGCCAGTTCTAAGTCCGGGGAGCTGTTTTTT. Its protein product is CASSKSGELFF. The genes are TRBV6-2 or TRBV6-3 and TRBJ2-2; D is unclear. CDR1 is MNHEY, CDR2 SVGEGT, per germline. This CDR3 is 11 amino acids long. The germline V and J ends were trimmed by 9 bases and 6 bases, with 8 bases remaining between them.

The rearrangement uses TRBV19 and TRBJ1-5; the D is unclear. Trimming cost V 8 bases and J 0 bases, with 11 bases left between them. CDR3 length: 14 residues. Germline V lookup: CDR1 LNHDA, CDR2 SQIVND (reference sequence). Written as DNA, the CDR3 is TGTGCCAGTCGCAACGATTATAGCAATCAGCCCCAGCATTTT. Amino acid sequence: CASRNDYSNQPQHF.

The V gene is TRBV5-1, the J gene TRBJ1-1, with a weak D call TRBD1 (5 bases). The V end was cut by 5 bases, the J end by 1 base, with 9 bases between. Germline lookup yields CDR1 SGHRS and CDR2 YFSETQ. This CDR3 region has 13 residues. DNA of the CDR3: TGCGCCAGCAGAAAAGACAGGAACACTGAAGCTTTCTTT. As protein: CASRKDRNTEAFF.

This clonotype was counted ten times or more. The V gene is TRBV28, the J gene TRBJ1-2; 9 bases are a match to TRBD1. The CDR3 runs 13 residues. Germline V gene lookup returns CDR1 MDHEN and CDR2 SYDVKM. Unmatched junction bases numbered 5, after V lost 7 bases and J lost 5 bases. Here the CDR3 DNA reads TGTGCCAGCACTACAGGGGGCCCTTATGGCTACACCTTC. Its protein product is CASTTGGPYGYTF.

This clonotype has a handful of counts. The V call is TRBV20-1, the J call TRBJ2-2, with 9 bases fitting TRBD2. Germline-derived CDR1 and CDR2 are DFQATT and SNEGSKA (reference sequence). The junction had 15 bases not matched to a gene; V was cut back by 5 bases and J by 5 bases. CDR3 length: 17 residues. The CDR3 protein is CSARDKFSGSLTGELFF. CDR3 bases: TGCAGTGCTCGCGACAAATTTAGCGGGAGTCTAACCGGGGAGCTGTTTTTT.

At least ten counts were recorded for this clonotype. Just one base apart from a much larger clone, this may be a read error. Written as DNA, the CDR3 is TGTGCCAGCAGTTACGGGGGTGGGGAGCTGTTTTTT. It translates to CASSYGGGELFF. The gene calls are TRBV6-2 or TRBV6-3 and TRBJ2-2; either TRBD1 or TRBD2 may fit D (5 bases each). Germline values: CDR1 MNHEY, CDR2 SVGEGT. The V end lost 2 bases, the J end lost 8 bases, and 6 bases lay between the germline ends. The CDR3 is 12 amino acids.

The sample holds many counts of this clonotype. The chain uses TRBV7-8 and TRBJ1-6; D gene ambiguous. The CDR3 contains 12 residues. Germline V CDR1 and CDR2: SGHVS, FQNEAQ. V gave up 0 bases and J gave up 9 bases, with 3 bases separating them. CDR3 protein: CASSLAGSPLHF. CDR3 nucleotides: TGTGCCAGCAGCTTAGCGGGTTCACCCCTCCACTTT.

The gene calls are TRBV7-6 and TRBJ2-5; tentatively, D is TRBD2 (6 bases). Germline assignment: CDR1 SGHVS and CDR2 FNYEAQ. This CDR3 is built from 14 residues. The V and J ends lost 3 bases and 4 bases respectively, with 12 bases between them. As DNA, the CDR3 is TGTGCCAGCAGCTTGATAGCGGAAGGAGAGACCCAGTACTTC. Translated: CASSLIAEGETQYF.

This clonotype was seen at least ten times. The V gene is TRBV2, the J gene TRBJ2-7, with D uncertain. This CDR3 spans 14 amino acids. The germline V gene has CDR1 SNHLY and CDR2 FYNNEI. Trimming shortened V by 3 bases and J by 6 bases, and 15 bases separated the two germline ends. The CDR3 reads CASSETRAIGEQYF. CDR3 coding DNA: TGTGCCAGCAGTGAGACCCGGGCTATTGGCGAGCAGTACTTC.

In this sample, this clonotype turned up many times. V gene TRBV29-1 combines with J gene TRBJ2-4, with D possibly matching TRBD1 (6 bases). This CDR3 contains 13 residues. In germline, CDR1 is SQVTM, CDR2 ANQGSEA. Trimming took 6 bases from V and 0 from J, leaving 9 bases between them. The CDR3 protein is CSVGDTAKNIQYF. The CDR3 DNA reads as TGCAGCGTGGGGGACACAGCCAAAAACATTCAGTACTTC.

The table lists this clonotype with a few counts. The V gene is TRBV29-1, the J gene TRBJ2-7, with D perhaps TRBD2 (6 bases). Germline loops: CDR1 SQVTM, CDR2 ANQGSEA. V lost 7 bases and J lost 4, with 17 bases in between. CDR3 length equals 13 residues. Here the CDR3 DNA reads TGCAGCGCTAGGAGGGATATGGGATACGAGCAGTACTTC. Its protein is CSARRDMGYEQYF.